Listed here are 23 T cell receptor beta chains from one sample, sequenced in a study of blood T cell repertoires in COVID-19. TCRdb's copy holds only in-frame clones and misses some; the assay was immunoSEQ multiplex PCR. The data contain roughly 120,000 clones, roughly 80% of them singletons. Sequencing was performed on peripheral blood. The receptors here all came from a man between 65 and 85 years old with acute or convalescent COVID-19.

V is TRBV7-6 and J is TRBJ1-6; D gene unclear. Germline loops: CDR1 SGHVS, CDR2 FNYEAQ. V lost 5 bases, J lost 7 bases, and 9 bases lay in between. This CDR3 has 13 residues. The CDR3, as DNA: TGTGCCAGCAGCGTAACGGAGAATTCACCCCTCCACTTT. Translation: CASSVTENSPLHF.

The table lists this clone with a count of one. CDR3 amino acids: CASSLVLSAALYGYTF. The CDR3 DNA sequence: TGTGCCAGCAGCTTAGTACTCTCCGCGGCCCTATATGGCTACACCTTC. The genes are TRBV7-2 and TRBJ1-2; D uncertain. This CDR3 has 16 amino acids. Germline V CDR1 and CDR2: SGHTA, FQGNSA. Trimming shortened V by 1 base and J by 5 bases, and 17 bases separated the two germline ends.

The chain combines TRBV11-2 with TRBJ1-1, with a weak D call TRBD1 (6 bases). CDR3 length equals 15 residues. CDR1 is SGHAT and CDR2 is FQNNGV in the germline V gene. V was clipped by 1 base and J by 4 bases, with 13 bases between them. The CDR3 DNA sequence: TGTGCCAGCAGCTTAGTTTACAGGGTGGGCACTGAAGCTTTCTTT. Its translation is CASSLVYRVGTEAFF.

The rearrangement links TRBV6-5 to TRBJ2-7; 13 positions match TRBD2. Germline CDR1 reads MNHEY; CDR2 reads SVGAGI. The CDR3 has 15 residues. J lost 6 bases, V lost 6 bases, and 8 bases had no gene match. This chain's CDR3 is CASSGGLAGKAEQYF. CDR3 coding DNA: TGTGCCAGCAGCGGGGGACTAGCGGGGAAGGCCGAGCAGTACTTC.

The chain is built from TRBV4-2 and TRBJ2-2, with D tentatively TRBD1 (5 bases). The CDR3 covers 15 residues. Trimming left V 1 base short and J 7 bases short, with 13 bases between. Per germline, CDR1 LGHNA and CDR2 YNFKEQ. CDR3 bases: TGTGCCAGCAGCCAAGGGGGCGTCAGGATCGGGGAGCTGTTTTTT. It translates to CASSQGGVRIGELFF.

The rearrangement joins TRBV11-3 to TRBJ1-3, with D maybe TRBD1 (5 bases). Looked up from germline, CDR1 is SGHNT and CDR2 is YENEEA. This CDR3 spans 18 amino acids. Trimming stripped 5 bases from V and 1 base from J, with 21 bases between. The CDR3 sequence: CASSRRLRRTTSGNTIYF. Written as DNA, the CDR3 is TGTGCCAGCAGCCGTAGGCTCCGGCGGACAACATCTGGAAACACCATATATTTT.

The chain recombines TRBV6-5 with TRBJ1-1; no definite D call. The CDR3 covers 12 residues. Trimming removed 0 bases from V and 5 bases from J, with 4 bases in between. CDR1 is MNHEY and CDR2 is SVGAGI in the germline V gene. CDR3 sequence (DNA): TGTGCCAGCAGTTACTCGAGGACTGAAGCTTTCTTT. As protein: CASSYSRTEAFF.

The chain joins TRBV28 to TRBJ2-4; tentatively, D is TRBD2 (7 bases). V lost 7 bases to trimming and J lost 7 bases, with 17 bases between them. The CDR3 contains 14 residues. Germline V CDR1 and CDR2: MDHEN, SYDVKM. The CDR3 region has the DNA TGTGCCAGCACCACTTTGGGGGGGCTGAACATTCAGTACTTC. It is translated as CASTTLGGLNIQYF.

This rearrangement joins TRBV12-5 to TRBJ2-2, with D possibly TRBD1 on 5 matching bases. Germline V gives CDR1 LGHNT, CDR2 FRNRAP. Trimming removed 6 bases from V and 4 bases from J, with 9 bases in between. This CDR3 is built from 13 residues. The CDR3 DNA follows: TGTGCTAGTGGGTACCAGGGCACCGGGGAGCTGTTTTTT. Its protein is CASGYQGTGELFF.

J is TRBJ1-1 and V is TRBV5-5; maybe TRBD1 (6 bases). In germline, CDR1 is SGHKS, CDR2 YYEKEE (reference sequence). The V and J ends lost 1 base and 0 bases respectively, with 7 bases between them. CDR3 length: 14 residues. In DNA, the CDR3 is TGTGCCAGCAGCTTGCAGGGGATGAACACTGAAGCTTTCTTT. Translated, it gives CASSLQGMNTEAFF.

V usage is TRBV2 and J usage is TRBJ1-3; 7 bases are shared with TRBD1. Looked up from germline, CDR1 is SNHLY and CDR2 is FYNNEI. This CDR3 is built from 15 residues. Trimming at V came to 4 bases and at J to 3 bases, leaving 6 bases not matched to a gene. CDR3 nucleotide sequence: TGTGCCAGCAGTGTTCAGGGGGGCATTGGAAACACCATATATTTT. Residues: CASSVQGGIGNTIYF.

The genes are TRBV5-1 and TRBJ1-2; 12 bases are shared with TRBD1. Per germline, CDR1 SGHRS and CDR2 YFSETQ. Germline trimming cut 0 bases from V and 2 bases from J; bases unmatched to any gene: 5. This CDR3 has 17 residues. Written as DNA, the CDR3 is TGCGCCAGCAGCTTGGGGGACAGGGGGCTTCTGAACTATGGCTACACCTTC. This gives the protein CASSLGDRGLLNYGYTF.

The CDR3 sequence is CASSGLTGGFEAFF. The DNA of the CDR3 is TGTGCCAGCAGTGGGCTGACAGGGGGCTTTGAAGCTTTCTTT. The chain joins TRBV2 to TRBJ1-1; TRBD1 aligns across 10 bases. J was trimmed by 7 bases and V by 4 bases; bases with no gene match: 6. The CDR3 extends over 14 amino acids. CDR1 SNHLY and CDR2 FYNNEI come from the germline V gene.

This chain connects TRBV15 to TRBJ2-5, with D tentatively TRBD1 (6 bases). V lost 2 bases and J lost 5, with 12 bases in between. The CDR3 totals 14 residues. Germline lookup yields CDR1 LNHNV and CDR2 YYDKDF (reference sequence). The DNA of the CDR3 is TGTGCCACCAGCAGATTTCAGGGGAGCGAGACCCAGTACTTC. This gives the protein CATSRFQGSETQYF.

The V and J genes are TRBV7-8 and TRBJ2-2, with 7 bases lining up with TRBD1. The J segment lost 2 bases and the V segment lost 5 bases, leaving 5 bases of the junction unmatched. Germline V gene sequence: CDR1 SGHVS, CDR2 FQNEAQ. The CDR3 has 15 amino acids. The CDR3 protein is CASSQQGRNTGELFF. DNA for the CDR3: TGTGCCAGCAGCCAACAGGGGCGTAACACCGGGGAGCTGTTTTTT.

This clone was observed once. V is TRBV14 and J is TRBJ1-6; 9 bases agree with TRBD1. V lost 0 bases, J lost 0 bases, and 9 bases stayed unmatched. Germline lookup yields CDR1 SGHDN and CDR2 FVKESK. There are 20 residues in the CDR3. The CDR3 reads CASSQDHRTGEISYNSPLHF. The CDR3 DNA follows: TGTGCCAGCAGCCAAGACCACCGGACAGGGGAGATCTCCTATAATTCACCCCTCCACTTT.

V gene TRBV5-1 combines with J gene TRBJ2-5; 10 bases are a match to TRBD1. V was clipped by 4 bases and J by 5 bases; unmatched bases: 8. The CDR3 sequence is 15 residues long. The germline CDR1 and CDR2 sequences are SGHRS and YFSETQ. The CDR3 region has the DNA TGCGCCAGCAGCGGAACCGGGACAGGGGCGGAGACCCAGTACTTC. Amino acid sequence: CASSGTGTGAETQYF.

The rearrangement joins TRBV10-3 to TRBJ1-5; 7 bases are shared with TRBD1. The CDR3 spans 14 residues. V lost 6 bases, J lost 3 bases, and 5 bases stayed unmatched. Germline loops: CDR1 ENHRY, CDR2 SYGVKD. DNA of the CDR3: TGTGCCATCAGCTTCGGGACAGTCAATCAGCCCCAGCATTTT. The encoded protein is CAISFGTVNQPQHF.

The chain employs TRBV7-8 and TRBJ1-2, with a possible D match to TRBD1 (5 bases). V was trimmed by 1 base and J by 8 bases, leaving 17 bases between them. The length of the CDR3 is 15 residues. From germline, CDR1 is SGHVS and CDR2 FQNEAQ. CDR3 sequence (DNA): TGTGCCAGCAGCTTAGTCGGCAGGGTGAGGAGCGGCTACACCTTC. Residues: CASSLVGRVRSGYTF.

As to this clone: This same CDR3 is encoded by further DNA sequences in the sample. The chain links TRBV7-8 to TRBJ1-2, with 7 positions matching TRBD1. Germline-derived CDR1 and CDR2 are SGHVS and FQNEAQ. This CDR3 has 15 amino acids. V lost 5 bases to trimming and J lost 3 bases; unmatched junction nucleotides: 9. The DNA of the CDR3 is TGTGCCAGCAGCCCCTCGACAGGGTCGGACTATGGCTACACCTTC. Protein: CASSPSTGSDYGYTF.

The V and J genes are TRBV11-2 and TRBJ1-2, with TRBD1 matching over 10 bases. V shed 5 bases, J shed 7 bases, and the junction held 7 bases outside the gene matches. Germline CDR1 SGHAT, CDR2 FQNNGV. This CDR3 spans 14 amino acids. CDR3 nucleotide sequence: TGTGCCAGCAGCGGAAGACAGGGGGCAGGTGGCTACACCTTC. Translated, it gives CASSGRQGAGGYTF.

This clone was observed a single time. The chain links TRBV7-2 to TRBJ2-1, with 11 bases identical to TRBD1. With 5 bases clipped from V and 3 bases from J, the junction kept 6 bases outside the gene matches. Germline CDR1 SGHTA, CDR2 FQGNSA. The CDR3 runs 16 residues. This CDR3 reads CASSAGQGVDYNEQFF. The CDR3 DNA follows: TGTGCCAGCAGCGCGGGACAGGGGGTAGACTACAATGAGCAGTTCTTC.

The rearrangement links TRBV28 to TRBJ1-4; no reliable D call. The CDR3 contains 12 residues. Germline V lookup: CDR1 MDHEN, CDR2 SYDVKM. Trimming pared 1 base from V and 7 bases from J, leaving 4 bases between. The CDR3 DNA reads as TGTGCCAGCAGTTTATTGGCTGAAAAACTGTTTTTT. It codes for CASSLLAEKLFF.